This TCR beta chain was sequenced in a study of T cell repertoires in cytomegalovirus infection. About the research overall: Indications came from public TCR beta signatures; they pointed to CMV infection and to a matching HLA type. Study results and limitations: HLA-C-restricted, CMV-specific TCR beta clonotypes were dominant ex vivo. Carriers of CMV plus the relevant HLA were identified by cumulative public TCR beta family frequency.

This clonotype was recorded many times. The target antigen is unknown. CDR1 and CDR2 from the germline V gene are SGHTA and FQGNSA. With 4 bases removed from V and 0 bases from J, the gap between germline ends came to 15 bases. The CDR3 covers 17 residues. TCRdb independently ran MiXCR on the reads; one entry per CDR3 protein. The table shows around 500,000 distinct CDR3 sequences, with about 42% occurring only once. This sequence was found in a human donor in good health (CMV status not recorded). Some clones in this sample may be carry-over from other donors' samples. The chain is built from TRBV7-2 and TRBJ2-2; no definite D call. The input for sequencing was cultured PBMCs, taken from culture after CMV antigen stimulation. This CDR3 is CASSSSATDPNTGELFF. CDR3 coding DNA: TGTGCCAGCAGCTCCTCCGCTACCGACCCGAACACCGGGGAGCTGTTTTTT.